This TCR beta chain was captured in a study of T cells in severe cutaneous drug reactions. Bulk and single-cell libraries used iRepertoire multiplex PCR with TCR subtype-specific primers. TCRdb reprocessed the multiplex PCR reads, keeping one entry per CDR3 protein, no DNA. The repertoire table contains approximately 9,500 distinct CDR3 sequences. The CDR3 sequence is 16 residues long. The germline gives CDR1 DFQATT, CDR2 SNEGSKA (reference sequence). Carbamazepine had induced Stevens-Johnson syndrome or toxic epidermal necrolysis in the sequenced donors. The TCR comes from a human donor with Stevens-Johnson syndrome, a severe cutaneous drug reaction. The chain links TRBV20-1 to TRBJ1-1. The sample consisted of cells from a skin blister. CDR3 sequence: CSARTREGGGQSEAFF.